The next 9 T cell receptor beta chains were all read from a single sample in a study of blood T cells in healthy people across ages. For the second PCR, which ran for roughly 7 to 11 cycles, a sample-barcoded 5' primer and a J-beta primer mix were used. MiXCR, applied by TCRdb to the 5' RACE reads, yields one record per CDR3 protein. The table includes more than 700,000 distinct CDR3 sequences, roughly 53% detected once. Sequenced input: blood. These receptors came from an elderly man in good health.

This clonotype was counted between two and nine times. The chain is built from TRBV27 and TRBJ2-7; TRBD2 aligns across 7 bases. Germline CDR1 reads MNHEY; CDR2 reads SMNVEV (reference sequence). The CDR3 length is 11 residues. V was clipped by 4 bases and J by 7 bases; unmatched bases: 1. CDR3 bases: TGTGCCAGCAGTTGGGGGGGGGAGCAGTACTTC. It specifies CASSWGGEQYF.

Only a few counts were recorded for this clonotype. The V call is TRBV12-3 or TRBV12-4, the J call TRBJ2-1; TRBD2 matches at 15 bases. The CDR3 has 15 amino acids. V lost 6 bases and J lost 4; bases outside the gene matches: 1. This CDR3 is CASRGLAGGYNEQFF. For the CDR3, the DNA is TGTGCCAGCAGGGGACTAGCGGGAGGTTACAATGAGCAGTTCTTC.

The gene calls are TRBV2 and TRBJ2-2; 7 bases agree with TRBD2. CDR3 length: 14 amino acids. The ends lost 8 bases at V and 5 bases at J; junction bases unmatched: 8. The germline V gene has CDR1 SNHLY and CDR2 FYNNEI. Here the CDR3 reads CASRGSIGTGELFF. CDR3 DNA: TGTGCCAGCCGCGGGAGCATTGGGACCGGGGAGCTGTTTTTT.

The V and J genes are TRBV5-1 and TRBJ2-5; no definite D call. Germline CDR1 and CDR2: SGHRS and YFSETQ. The CDR3 has 15 amino acids. Trimming pared 0 bases from V and 4 bases from J, leaving 13 bases between. The CDR3 sequence is CASSLGVPVRETQYF. The CDR3 bases are TGCGCCAGCAGCTTGGGGGTCCCTGTAAGAGAGACCCAGTACTTC.

The V gene is TRBV20-1, the J gene TRBJ2-5; perhaps D is TRBD1 or TRBD2 (5 bases each). The J call may be wrong; the DNA end is better matched by TRBJ2-7. The germline gives CDR1 DFQATT, CDR2 SNEGSKA (reference sequence). The CDR3 contains 14 residues. The chain's CDR3 is CSAREPGLLYEQYF. The CDR3 nucleotides read TGCAGTGCTAGAGAACCGGGGCTCCTCTACGAGCAGTACTTC.

This sequence joins TRBV5-6 and TRBJ2-7; the D gene is possibly TRBD2 (6 bases). The CDR3 consists of 16 residues. Trimming cost V 0 bases and J 2 bases, with 15 bases left between them. The germline CDR1 and CDR2 sequences are SGHDT and YYEEEE. The CDR3 region is CASSLGGLQVTYEQYF. The CDR3 region has the DNA TGTGCCAGCAGCTTGGGGGGACTTCAAGTTACCTACGAGCAGTACTTC.

The rearrangement links TRBV6-5 to TRBJ2-1; the match to TRBD2 covers 11 bases. Losses at the gene ends were 6 bases for V and 9 bases for J; bases not matched to a gene: 7. The CDR3 runs to 14 residues. Germline V gene lookup returns CDR1 MNHEY and CDR2 SVGAGI. CDR3 residues: CASRPSGRLSEQFF. Written as DNA, the CDR3 is TGTGCCAGCAGACCTAGCGGGAGGCTATCTGAGCAGTTCTTC.

V is TRBV20-1 and J is TRBJ2-7; 8 nucleotides align to TRBD2. CDR1 DFQATT and CDR2 SNEGSKA come from the germline V gene (reference sequence). After removal of 3 bases from V and 3 bases from J, the junction contained 4 bases not matched to a gene. The CDR3 sequence is 13 residues long. The CDR3 here is CSASTSGIYEQYF. CDR3 DNA sequence: TGCAGTGCTAGTACTAGCGGAATCTACGAGCAGTACTTC.

This clonotype was detected a few times. The chain carries TRBV14 and TRBJ1-4; no firm D call. CDR1 and CDR2 from the germline V gene are SGHDN and FVKESK. CDR3 length: 16 residues. Deletions cut 2 bases from V and 5 bases from J, with 15 bases between. CDR3 amino acids: CASSQISGGRNEKLFF. CDR3 in DNA: TGTGCCAGCAGCCAAATATCTGGCGGAAGAAATGAAAAACTGTTTTTT.